Each of the 23 T cell receptor beta chains below was sequenced from the same sample in a study of vaccination and CD4 T cells after COVID-19. The antigens for these receptors are not known. Treatment defined: roughly ten-day PBMC culture with coronavirus spike peptide pools or control peptides (ViraFEST assay). The Oncomine TCR Beta short-read assay sequenced DNA from cultured CD4+ T cells. TCRdb reprocessed the PCR reads with MiXCR, giving one entry per CDR3 protein. The sample yields about 13,000 distinct CDR3 sequences, under 55% seen once. Material for sequencing was CD4+ T cells from blood, cultured in vitro. The receptors here all came from a human donor who had recovered from COVID-19.

This clonotype appeared a few times. The CDR3 region has the DNA TGCAGTGCCCTCAACCCGGGACAGGGCTTAGGGTATGGCTACACCTTC. This gives the protein CSALNPGQGLGYGYTF. The rearrangement uses TRBV20-1 and TRBJ1-2, with TRBD1 identical over 9 bases. Germline V gene lookup returns CDR1 DFQATT and CDR2 SNEGSKA (reference sequence). The length of the CDR3 is 16 residues. The V and J ends lost 6 bases and 5 bases, in that order; junction bases with no gene match: 16.

The chain links TRBV20-1 to TRBJ1-4, with 9 bases fitting TRBD1. The CDR3 loop spans 15 amino acids. V lost 6 bases and J lost 8; bases outside the gene matches: 13. Per germline, CDR1 DFQATT and CDR2 SNEGSKA (reference sequence). The CDR3 bases are TGCAGTGCAACGCCGGCGGGACAGGGAGGGGAAAAACTGTTTTTT. This gives the protein CSATPAGQGGEKLFF.

V is TRBV2 and J is TRBJ2-3; D perhaps matches TRBD1 (6 bases). The CDR3 runs to 14 residues. Germline values: CDR1 SNHLY, CDR2 FYNNEI. The germline V and J ends were trimmed by 6 bases and 2 bases, with 12 bases remaining between them. The CDR3 sequence: CASSLTGHTDTQYF. The CDR3 DNA is TGTGCCAGCAGCCTGACAGGACACACAGATACGCAGTATTTT.

The rearrangement joins TRBV10-3 to TRBJ2-7, with D perhaps TRBD2 (5 bases). Per the germline V gene, CDR1 is ENHRY and CDR2 is SYGVKD. This CDR3 spans 16 amino acids. Between the trimmed V and J ends, which lost 6 bases and 0 bases, there was a span of 18 bases. The CDR3 spells CAISGVGSLGSYEQYF. In nucleotides, the CDR3 is TGTGCCATCAGCGGGGTAGGGTCCCTTGGCTCCTACGAGCAGTACTTC.

The CDR3 here is CASSEGVRGQYF. CDR3 DNA sequence: TGTGCCAGCAGTGAAGGAGTTAGGGGCCAGTACTTC. The chain combines TRBV2 with TRBJ2-5, with D maybe TRBD1 (5 bases). CDR1 is SNHLY, CDR2 FYNNEI, per germline. Trimming cost V 1 base and J 10 bases, with 10 bases left between them. CDR3 length equals 12 residues.

This clonotype turned up a few times. The rearrangement uses TRBV20-1 and TRBJ1-2, with 7 bases fitting TRBD1. Germline CDR1 is DFQATT and CDR2 is SNEGSKA (reference sequence). V was pared by 3 bases and J by 4 bases, with 11 bases of the junction left unmatched. This CDR3 is built from 15 residues. The CDR3 DNA reads as TGCAGTGCTAGCGAGGGGGCCTCCGTTGTCTATGGCTACACCTTC. As protein: CSASEGASVVYGYTF.

The chain links TRBV7-9 to TRBJ1-2; no clear D. The CDR3 extends over 17 amino acids. Germline V gene lookup returns CDR1 SEHNR and CDR2 FQNEAQ (reference sequence). With 2 bases removed from V and 7 bases from J, the gap between germline ends came to 23 bases. CDR3 amino acids: CASSLNDPRQAGGGYTF. The CDR3 DNA follows: TGTGCCAGCAGCTTAAACGACCCGAGGCAGGCGGGCGGTGGCTACACCTTC.

This chain joins TRBV20-1 and TRBJ1-2; tentative D call: TRBD1 (5 bases). The CDR3 length is 13 residues. The V gene lost 6 bases and the J gene lost 4 bases, with 15 bases spanning the gap. CDR1 is DFQATT and CDR2 is SNEGSKA in the germline V gene (reference sequence). For the CDR3, the DNA is TGCAGTGCCCCCCCAAAGGGGACCTATGGCTACACCTTC. This gives the protein CSAPPKGTYGYTF.

A few counts support this clonotype. The rearrangement joins TRBV5-4 to TRBJ2-3; 7 positions match TRBD2. Germline V gene sequence: CDR1 SGHNT, CDR2 YYREEE (reference sequence). This CDR3 contains 16 residues. The ends lost 5 bases at V and 2 bases at J; junction bases unmatched: 11. The CDR3 sequence: CASSPYMGTTTDTQYF. The CDR3 DNA follows: TGTGCCAGCAGTCCGTATATGGGGACTACCACAGATACGCAGTATTTT.

The chain is built from TRBV7-9 and TRBJ1-1; no reliable D call. Trimming shortened V by 0 bases and J by 11 bases, and 13 bases separated the two germline ends. CDR1 SEHNR and CDR2 FQNEAQ come from the germline V gene (reference sequence). This CDR3 region has 13 residues. CDR3 residues: CASSLAGRRGAFF. The CDR3 bases are TGTGCCAGCAGCTTAGCTGGGCGACGAGGGGCTTTCTTT.

This chain connects TRBV20-1 to TRBJ2-7; 7 bases agree with TRBD1. Germline V gene sequence: CDR1 DFQATT, CDR2 SNEGSKA (reference sequence). J lost 0 bases, V lost 3 bases, and 5 bases had no gene match. The CDR3 spans 14 residues. Here the CDR3 reads CSARRGPDSYEQYF. CDR3 sequence (DNA): TGCAGTGCTAGGAGGGGGCCCGACTCCTACGAGCAGTACTTC.

The rearrangement links TRBV6-1 to TRBJ2-7; TRBD1 matches at 7 bases. Germline V gene data show CDR1 as MNHNS and CDR2 as SASEGT. V lost 6 bases, J lost 8 bases, and 7 bases stayed unmatched. CDR3 length: 12 amino acids. The DNA for the CDR3 is TGTGCCAGCAGCGCAGGGGGTGAGAAGCAGTACTTC. Translating gives CASSAGGEKQYF.

The chain combines TRBV7-9 with TRBJ2-2; possible D gene TRBD2, 5 bases. Germline V gene lookup returns CDR1 SEHNR and CDR2 FQNEAQ (reference sequence). This CDR3 region has 15 residues. Deletions cut 1 base from V and 2 bases from J, with 8 bases between. This CDR3 reads CASSLGTLNTGELFF. CDR3 bases: TGTGCCAGCAGCTTAGGGACTCTAAACACCGGGGAGCTGTTTTTT.

The V gene is TRBV6-8, the J gene TRBJ1-3; a possible D gene is TRBD1 (5 bases). Germline V CDR1 and CDR2: MNHGY, SAAAGT. V lost 5 bases, J lost 4 bases, and 18 bases lay in between. The CDR3 loop spans 16 amino acids. CDR3 amino acids: CASSIPQGPVGNTIYF. The CDR3 DNA follows: TGTGCCAGCAGTATACCGCAGGGACCAGTCGGAAACACCATATATTTT.

V usage is TRBV6-2 or TRBV6-3 and J usage is TRBJ2-5; TRBD1 aligns across 7 bases. Germline V gene sequence: CDR1 MNHEY, CDR2 SVGEGT. The ends lost 7 bases at V and 4 bases at J; junction bases unmatched: 15. The CDR3 runs 16 residues. The CDR3 DNA follows: TGTGCCAGCACTTATTCGTGGACAGGTATCTTAGAGACCCAGTACTTC. Its protein product is CASTYSWTGILETQYF.

This clonotype was found a few times. This chain links TRBV9 with TRBJ1-2; D gene ambiguous. The CDR3 is made up of 13 amino acids. Trimming stripped 6 bases from V and 4 bases from J, with 13 bases between. Germline values: CDR1 SGDLS, CDR2 YYNGEE. CDR3 nucleotides: TGTGCCAGCAACTCCCCATCAAGCTATGGCTACACCTTC. This codes for CASNSPSSYGYTF.

This chain links TRBV5-4 with TRBJ2-1; TRBD1 matches 7 bases. CDR3 length: 15 residues. Germline trimming cut 0 bases from V and 4 bases from J; bases unmatched to any gene: 4. CDR1 and CDR2 (germline): SGHNT, YYREEE (reference sequence). CDR3 loop: CASSLDRGVYNEQFF. The CDR3 DNA sequence: TGTGCCAGCAGCTTGGACAGGGGAGTTTACAATGAGCAGTTCTTC.

V and J are TRBV19 and TRBJ2-2; D is ambiguous. The CDR3 spans 15 residues. The germline V gene has CDR1 LNHDA and CDR2 SQIVND (reference sequence). Trimming stripped 4 bases from V and 1 base from J, with 10 bases between. CDR3 bases: TGTGCCAGTAGTAATTCGGCACGGAACACCGGGGAGCTGTTTTTT. Amino acid sequence: CASSNSARNTGELFF.

The chain recombines TRBV2 with TRBJ1-2, with no clear D. Germline-derived CDR1 and CDR2 are SNHLY and FYNNEI. The CDR3 length is 14 residues. V was cut by 7 bases and J by 8 bases, with 20 bases left in between. The chain's CDR3 is CASKGFFLSRGYTF. In DNA form, the CDR3 reads TGTGCCAGCAAGGGCTTTTTTCTTTCGCGCGGCTACACCTTC.

V and J are TRBV6-1 and TRBJ2-2; 9 positions match TRBD1. Looked up from germline, CDR1 is MNHNS and CDR2 is SASEGT. CDR3 size: 15 residues. The junction had 6 bases not matched to a gene; V was cut back by 6 bases and J by 4 bases. The DNA for the CDR3 is TGTGCCAGCAGGCCCGACAGGGGGGTCACCGGGGAGCTGTTTTTT. This sequence encodes CASRPDRGVTGELFF.

This clonotype turned up a few times. The chain couples TRBV6-5 to TRBJ1-6; D may be TRBD1 (5 bases). The length of the CDR3 is 15 residues. Germline CDR1 MNHEY, CDR2 SVGAGI. Between the trimmed V and J ends, which lost 0 bases and 9 bases, there was a span of 12 bases. The CDR3 protein is CASSYSPQGPSPLHF. The CDR3 nucleotides read TGTGCCAGCAGTTACTCTCCCCAGGGCCCTTCACCCCTCCACTTT.

CDR3: CASSLKGGLPLPNYGYTF. The CDR3 DNA reads as TGTGCCAGCAGTTTAAAGGGGGGTCTCCCCCTTCCTAACTATGGCTACACCTTC. The V call is TRBV27, the J call TRBJ1-2, with D possibly TRBD1 on 6 matching bases. This CDR3 is built from 18 residues. Germline values: CDR1 MNHEY, CDR2 SMNVEV (reference sequence). V lost 2 bases to trimming and J lost 0 bases, with 19 bases between them.

CDR3 DNA: TGCGCCAGCAGCTCGGGTGGACAGGCCGAAGCTTTCTTT. As protein: CASSSGGQAEAFF. The chain carries TRBV5-1 and TRBJ1-1; TRBD1 matches at 7 bases. J lost 8 bases, V lost 3 bases, and 7 bases had no gene match. Germline values: CDR1 SGHRS, CDR2 YFSETQ. The CDR3 has 13 amino acids.